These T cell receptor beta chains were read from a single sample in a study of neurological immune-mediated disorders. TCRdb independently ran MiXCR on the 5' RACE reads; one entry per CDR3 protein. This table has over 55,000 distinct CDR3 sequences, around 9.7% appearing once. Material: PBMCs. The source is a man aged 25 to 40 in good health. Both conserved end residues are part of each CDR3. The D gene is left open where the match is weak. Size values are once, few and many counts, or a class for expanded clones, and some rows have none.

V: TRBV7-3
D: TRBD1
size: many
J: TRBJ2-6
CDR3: CASSQQGASSGANVLTF
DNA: TGTGCCAGCAGCCAACAGGGGGCCTCCTCTGGGGCCAACGTCCTGACTTTC

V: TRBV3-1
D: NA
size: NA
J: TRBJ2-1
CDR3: CASSQDSRGEQFF
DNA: TGTGCCAGCAGCCAAGATAGCCGGGGTGAGCAGTTCTTC

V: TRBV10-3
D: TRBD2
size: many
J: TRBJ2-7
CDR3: CASTLAETYEQYF
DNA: TGTGCCAGCACACTAGCGGAGACGTACGAGCAGTACTTC

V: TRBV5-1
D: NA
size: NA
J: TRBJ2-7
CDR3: CASSLASSPTYEQYF
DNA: TGCGCCAGCAGCTTGGCCAGCAGTCCGACCTACGAGCAGTACTTC

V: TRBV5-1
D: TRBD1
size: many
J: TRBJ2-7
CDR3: CASSSGDRVGEQYF
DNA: TGCGCCAGCAGCTCGGGGGACAGGGTCGGCGAGCAGTACTTC

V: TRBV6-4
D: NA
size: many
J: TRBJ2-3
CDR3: CASSDSGGTDTQYF
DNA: TGTGCCAGCAGTGACTCCGGCGGCACAGATACGCAGTATTTT

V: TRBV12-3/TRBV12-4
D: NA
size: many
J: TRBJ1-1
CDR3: CASSLTGRSMVYTEAFF
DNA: TGTGCCAGCAGTCTGACAGGTCGGTCCATGGTGTACACTGAAGCTTTCTTT

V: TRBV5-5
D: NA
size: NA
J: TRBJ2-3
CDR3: CASSLDQDTQYF
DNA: TGTGCCAGCAGCTTGGATCAGGATACGCAGTATTTT

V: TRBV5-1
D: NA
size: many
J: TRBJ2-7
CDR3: CASKLGDSTYEQYF
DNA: TGCGCCAGCAAGTTGGGGGATAGCACCTACGAGCAGTACTTC

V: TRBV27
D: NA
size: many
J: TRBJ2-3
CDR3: CASSIPGRTDTQYF
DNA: TGTGCCAGCAGTATACCGGGCCGAACAGATACGCAGTATTTT

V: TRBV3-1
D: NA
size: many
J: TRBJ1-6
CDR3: CASSERGSGSPLHF
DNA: TGTGCCAGCAGCGAAAGGGGGTCTGGTTCACCCCTCCACTTT

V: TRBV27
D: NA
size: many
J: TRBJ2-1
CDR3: CASSLYIGSDEQFF
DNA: TGTGCCAGCAGTTTATATATAGGGAGCGATGAGCAGTTCTTC

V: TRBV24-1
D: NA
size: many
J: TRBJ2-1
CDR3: CATSDPLVNEQFF
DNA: TGTGCCACCAGTGATCCGCTTGTCAATGAGCAGTTCTTC

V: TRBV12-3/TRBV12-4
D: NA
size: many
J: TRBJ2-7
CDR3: CASSFQPSYEQYF
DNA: TGTGCCAGCAGTTTTCAACCCTCCTACGAGCAGTACTTC

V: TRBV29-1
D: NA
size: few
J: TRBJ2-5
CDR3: CSVLLWVPQETQYF
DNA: TGCAGCGTCCTATTATGGGTCCCCCAAGAGACCCAGTACTTC

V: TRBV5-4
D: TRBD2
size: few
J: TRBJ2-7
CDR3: CASSTTSGRAYEQYF
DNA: TGTGCCAGCAGCACGACTAGCGGGAGGGCCTACGAGCAGTACTTC

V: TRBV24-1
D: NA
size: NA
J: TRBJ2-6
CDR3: CATPPRGNSGANVLTF
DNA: TGTGCCACCCCCCCTCGGGGAAACTCTGGGGCCAACGTCCTGACTTTC

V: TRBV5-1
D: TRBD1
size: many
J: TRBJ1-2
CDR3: CASSPGTEVYGYTF
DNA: TGCGCCAGCAGCCCAGGGACAGAAGTCTATGGCTACACCTTC

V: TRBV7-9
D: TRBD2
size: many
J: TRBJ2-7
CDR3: CASSRLLGTSGYEQYF
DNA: TGTGCCAGCAGCCGCCTCCTCGGGACTAGCGGCTACGAGCAGTACTTC

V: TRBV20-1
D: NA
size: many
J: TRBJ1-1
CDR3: CSARVRGYEAFF
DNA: TGCAGTGCTAGAGTGAGGGGCTATGAAGCTTTCTTT

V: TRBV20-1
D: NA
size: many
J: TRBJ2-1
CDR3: CSCRERAYNEQFF
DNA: TGCAGTTGCAGGGAGAGGGCCTACAATGAGCAGTTCTTC

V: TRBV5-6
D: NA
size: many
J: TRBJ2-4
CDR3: CASSLNRESAGVAKNIQYF
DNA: TGTGCCAGCAGCTTGAACAGGGAGTCGGCGGGAGTAGCCAAAAACATTCAGTACTTC

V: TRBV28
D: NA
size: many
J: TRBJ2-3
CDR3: CASIVNSYTDTQYF
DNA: TGTGCCAGCATAGTGAATTCCTACACAGATACGCAGTATTTT